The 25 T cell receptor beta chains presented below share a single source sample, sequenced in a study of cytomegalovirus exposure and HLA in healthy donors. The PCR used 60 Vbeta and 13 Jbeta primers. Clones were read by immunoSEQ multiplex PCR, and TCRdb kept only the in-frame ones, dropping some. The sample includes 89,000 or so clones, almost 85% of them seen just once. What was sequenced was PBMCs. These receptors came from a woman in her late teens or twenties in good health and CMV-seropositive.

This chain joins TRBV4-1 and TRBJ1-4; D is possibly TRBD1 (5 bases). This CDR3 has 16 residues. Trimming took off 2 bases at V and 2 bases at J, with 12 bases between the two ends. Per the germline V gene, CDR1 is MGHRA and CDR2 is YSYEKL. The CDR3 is CASSQWGGRTNEKLFF. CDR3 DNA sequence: TGCGCCAGCAGCCAATGGGGGGGGAGGACTAATGAAAAACTGTTTTTT.

CDR3 DNA: TGTGCCAGCAGTGCCCGGGGATTCTACGAGCAGTACTTC. This codes for CASSARGFYEQYF. This chain joins TRBV6-1 and TRBJ2-7; perhaps TRBD2 as D (5 bases). Per germline, CDR1 MNHNS and CDR2 SASEGT. V lost 4 bases and J 3 bases, leaving 10 bases between the germline ends. The CDR3 has 13 residues.

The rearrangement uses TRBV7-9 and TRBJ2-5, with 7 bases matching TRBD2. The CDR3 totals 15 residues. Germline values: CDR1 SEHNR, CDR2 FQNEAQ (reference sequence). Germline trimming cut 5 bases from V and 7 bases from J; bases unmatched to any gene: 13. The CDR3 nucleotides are TGTGCCAGCAGCCACGCGGGGGAATCGGAGGGGACCCAGTACTTC. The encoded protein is CASSHAGESEGTQYF.

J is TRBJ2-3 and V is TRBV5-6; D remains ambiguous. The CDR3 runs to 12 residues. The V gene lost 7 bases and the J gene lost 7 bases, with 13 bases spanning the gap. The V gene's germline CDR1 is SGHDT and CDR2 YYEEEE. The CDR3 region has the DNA TGTGCCAGCCATCTTGGTACACATACGCAGTATTTT. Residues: CASHLGTHTQYF.

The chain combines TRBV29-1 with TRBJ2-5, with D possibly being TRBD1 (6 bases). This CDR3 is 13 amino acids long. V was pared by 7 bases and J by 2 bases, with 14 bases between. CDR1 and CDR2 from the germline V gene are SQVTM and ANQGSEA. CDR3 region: CSAGQTIQETQYF. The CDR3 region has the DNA TGCAGCGCCGGACAGACTATACAAGAGACCCAGTACTTC. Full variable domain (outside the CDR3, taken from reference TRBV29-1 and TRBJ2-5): SAVISQKPSRDICQRGTSLTIQCQVDSQVTMMFWYRQQPGQSLTLIATANQGSEATYESGFVIDKFPISRPNLTFSTLTVSNMSPEDSSIYLCSAGQTIQETQYFGPGTRLLVL.

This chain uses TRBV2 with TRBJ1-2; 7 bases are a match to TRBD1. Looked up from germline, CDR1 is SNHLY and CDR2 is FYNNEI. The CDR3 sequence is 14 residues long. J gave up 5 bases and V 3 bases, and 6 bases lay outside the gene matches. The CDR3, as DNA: TGTGCCAGCAGTGAGACAGGGTTAGGTTATGGCTACACCTTC. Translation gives CASSETGLGYGYTF. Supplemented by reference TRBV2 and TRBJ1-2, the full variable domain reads EPEVTQTPSHQVTQMGQEVILRCVPISNHLYFYWYRQILGQKVEFLVSFYNNEISEKSEIFDDQFSVERPDGSNFTLKIRSTKLEDSAMYFCASSETGLGYGYTFGSGTRLTVV.

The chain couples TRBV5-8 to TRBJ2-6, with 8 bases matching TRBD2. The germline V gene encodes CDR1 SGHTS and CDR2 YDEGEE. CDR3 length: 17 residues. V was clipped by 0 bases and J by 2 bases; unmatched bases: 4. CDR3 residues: CASSLVTGGPGANVLTF. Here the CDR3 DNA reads TGTGCCAGCAGCTTGGTTACGGGGGGGCCTGGGGCCAACGTCCTGACTTTC.

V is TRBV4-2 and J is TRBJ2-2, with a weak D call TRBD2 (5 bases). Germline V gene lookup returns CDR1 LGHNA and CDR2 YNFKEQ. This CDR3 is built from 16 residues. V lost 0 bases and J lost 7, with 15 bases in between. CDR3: CASSQDGNPSDGELFF. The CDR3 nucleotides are TGTGCCAGCAGCCAAGACGGGAACCCGAGCGACGGGGAGCTGTTTTTT.

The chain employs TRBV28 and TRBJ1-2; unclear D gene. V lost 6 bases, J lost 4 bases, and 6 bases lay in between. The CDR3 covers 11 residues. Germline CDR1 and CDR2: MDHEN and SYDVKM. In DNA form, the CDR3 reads TGTGCCAGCAGGACATTCTATGGCTACACCTTC. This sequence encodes CASRTFYGYTF.

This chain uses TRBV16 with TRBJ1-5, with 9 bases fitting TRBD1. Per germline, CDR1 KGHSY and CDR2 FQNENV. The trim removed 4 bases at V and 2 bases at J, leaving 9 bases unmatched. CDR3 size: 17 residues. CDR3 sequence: CASSPSGTGGRNQPQHF. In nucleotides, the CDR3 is TGTGCCAGCAGCCCAAGTGGTACAGGGGGCCGCAATCAGCCCCAGCATTTT. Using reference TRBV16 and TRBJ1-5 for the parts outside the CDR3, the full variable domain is GEEVAQTPKHLVRGEGQKAKLYCAPIKGHSYVFWYQQVLKNEFKFLISFQNENVFDETGMPKERFSAKCLPNSPCSLEIQATKLEDSAVYFCASSPSGTGGRNQPQHFGDGTRLSIL.

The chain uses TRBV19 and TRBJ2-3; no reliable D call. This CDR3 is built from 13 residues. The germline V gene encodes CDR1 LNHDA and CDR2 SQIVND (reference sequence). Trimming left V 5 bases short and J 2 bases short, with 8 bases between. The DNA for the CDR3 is TGTGCCAGTAGTTTAGGCGACACAGATACGCAGTATTTT. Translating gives CASSLGDTDTQYF.

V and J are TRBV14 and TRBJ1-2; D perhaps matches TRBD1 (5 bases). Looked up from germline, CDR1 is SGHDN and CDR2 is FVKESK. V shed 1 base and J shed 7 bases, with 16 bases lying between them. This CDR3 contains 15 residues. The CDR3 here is CASSQVGGWYGGYTF. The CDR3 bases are TGTGCCAGCAGCCAAGTCGGGGGATGGTACGGTGGCTACACCTTC.

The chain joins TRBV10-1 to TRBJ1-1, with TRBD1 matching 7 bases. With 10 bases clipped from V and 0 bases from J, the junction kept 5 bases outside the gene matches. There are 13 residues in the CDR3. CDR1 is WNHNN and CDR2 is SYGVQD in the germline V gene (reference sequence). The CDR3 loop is CATSTGMNTEAFF. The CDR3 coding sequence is TGCGCCACCTCGACAGGGATGAACACTGAAGCTTTCTTT.

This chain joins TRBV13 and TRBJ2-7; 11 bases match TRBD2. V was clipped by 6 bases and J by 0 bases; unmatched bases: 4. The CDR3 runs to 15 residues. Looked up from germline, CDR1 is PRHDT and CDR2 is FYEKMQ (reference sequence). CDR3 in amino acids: CASRSSGRYSYEQYF. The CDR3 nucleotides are TGTGCCAGCAGGTCTAGCGGGAGGTACTCCTACGAGCAGTACTTC.

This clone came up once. CDR3 amino acids: CASKVVGVSNQPQHF. In DNA, the CDR3 is TGTGCCAGTAAGGTCGTGGGAGTAAGCAATCAGCCCCAGCATTTT. This chain links TRBV19 with TRBJ1-5; D not resolved. Germline CDR1 is LNHDA and CDR2 is SQIVND (reference sequence). V was shortened by 7 bases and J by 1 base, with 14 bases between the two germline ends. The CDR3 sequence is 15 residues long.

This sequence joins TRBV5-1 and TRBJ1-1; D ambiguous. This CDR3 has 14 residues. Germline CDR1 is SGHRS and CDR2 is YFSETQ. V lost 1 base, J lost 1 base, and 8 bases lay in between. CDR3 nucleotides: TGCGCCAGCAGCTTGTTACAAGAGAACACTGAAGCTTTCTTT. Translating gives CASSLLQENTEAFF.

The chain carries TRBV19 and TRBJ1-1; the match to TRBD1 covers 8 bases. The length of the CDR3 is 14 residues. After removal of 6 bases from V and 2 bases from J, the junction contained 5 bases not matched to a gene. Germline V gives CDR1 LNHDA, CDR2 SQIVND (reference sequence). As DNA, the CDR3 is TGTGCCAGTAGCTCAGGGGGCAGAAACACTGAAGCTTTCTTT. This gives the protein CASSSGGRNTEAFF.

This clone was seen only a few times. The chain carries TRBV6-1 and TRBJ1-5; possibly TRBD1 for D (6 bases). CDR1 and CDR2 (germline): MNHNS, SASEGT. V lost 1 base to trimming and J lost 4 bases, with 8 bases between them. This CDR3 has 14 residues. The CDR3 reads CASSEGTANQPQHF. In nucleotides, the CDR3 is TGTGCCAGCAGTGAAGGGACAGCGAATCAGCCCCAGCATTTT.

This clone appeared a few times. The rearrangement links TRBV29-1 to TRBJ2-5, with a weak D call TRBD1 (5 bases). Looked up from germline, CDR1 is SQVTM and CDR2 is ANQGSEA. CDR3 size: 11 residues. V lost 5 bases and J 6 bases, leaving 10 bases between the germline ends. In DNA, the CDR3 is TGCAGCGTTTCGCGACAGCAGACCCAGTACTTC. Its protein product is CSVSRQQTQYF.

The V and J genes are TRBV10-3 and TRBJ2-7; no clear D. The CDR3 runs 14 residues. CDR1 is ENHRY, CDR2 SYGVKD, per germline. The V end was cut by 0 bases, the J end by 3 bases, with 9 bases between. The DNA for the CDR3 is TGTGCCATCAGTGAGTCGTCGGCGGACTACGAGCAGTACTTC. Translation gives CAISESSADYEQYF.

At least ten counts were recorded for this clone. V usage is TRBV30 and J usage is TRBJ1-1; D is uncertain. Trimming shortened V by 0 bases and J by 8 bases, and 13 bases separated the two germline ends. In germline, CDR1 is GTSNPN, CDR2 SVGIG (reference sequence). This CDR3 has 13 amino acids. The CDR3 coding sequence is TGTGCCTGGAGTGTATATGGGCAGAACGAAGCTTTCTTT. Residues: CAWSVYGQNEAFF.

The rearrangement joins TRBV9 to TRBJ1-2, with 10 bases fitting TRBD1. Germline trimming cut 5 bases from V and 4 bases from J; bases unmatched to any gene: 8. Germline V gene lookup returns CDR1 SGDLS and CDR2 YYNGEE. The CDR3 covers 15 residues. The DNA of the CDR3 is TGTGCCAGCAGTGCCACCGGGACAGGGGCCTATGGCTACACCTTC. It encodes CASSATGTGAYGYTF.

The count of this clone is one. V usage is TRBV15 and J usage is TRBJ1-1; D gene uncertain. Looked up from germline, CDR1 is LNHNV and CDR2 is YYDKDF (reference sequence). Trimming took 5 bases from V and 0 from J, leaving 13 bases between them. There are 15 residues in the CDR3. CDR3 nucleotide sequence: TGTGCCACCAGCCACCAGGCGATCATGAACACTGAAGCTTTCTTT. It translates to CATSHQAIMNTEAFF. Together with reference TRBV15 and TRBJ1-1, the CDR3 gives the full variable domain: DAMVIQNPRYQVTQFGKPVTLSCSQTLNHNVMYWYQQKSSQAPKLLFHYYDKDFNNEADTPDNFQSRRPNTSFCFLDIRSPGLGDTAMYLCATSHQAIMNTEAFFGQGTRLTVV.

CDR3 coding DNA: TGTGCCAGTATCCAACAGGGGGCGCGTTATGGCTACACCTTC. It translates to CASIQQGARYGYTF. The rearrangement joins TRBV19 to TRBJ1-2; TRBD1 aligns across 9 bases. V lost 7 bases to trimming and J lost 5 bases; unmatched junction nucleotides: 8. The CDR3 consists of 14 residues. Germline V CDR1 and CDR2: LNHDA, SQIVND (reference sequence).

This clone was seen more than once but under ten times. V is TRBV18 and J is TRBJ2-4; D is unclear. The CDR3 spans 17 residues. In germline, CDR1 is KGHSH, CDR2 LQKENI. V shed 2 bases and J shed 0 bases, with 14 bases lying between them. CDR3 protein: CASSPMEPQSAKNIQYF. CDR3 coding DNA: TGTGCCAGCTCACCAATGGAGCCCCAATCAGCCAAAAACATTCAGTACTTC.